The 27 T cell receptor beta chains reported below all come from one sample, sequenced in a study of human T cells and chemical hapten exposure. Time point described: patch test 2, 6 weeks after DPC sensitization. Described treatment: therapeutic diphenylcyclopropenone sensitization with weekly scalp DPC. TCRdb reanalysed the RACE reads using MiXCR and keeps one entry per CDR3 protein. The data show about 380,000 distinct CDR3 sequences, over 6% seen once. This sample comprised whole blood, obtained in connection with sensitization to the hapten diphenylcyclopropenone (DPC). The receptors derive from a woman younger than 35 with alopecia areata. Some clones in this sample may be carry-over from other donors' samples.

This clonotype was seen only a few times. This CDR3 is CASRGTSSTDTQYF. Here the CDR3 DNA reads TGCGCCAGCAGAGGGACCTCTAGCACAGATACGCAGTATTTT. The chain combines TRBV5-1 with TRBJ2-3; D may be TRBD1 or TRBD2 (5 bases each). Trimming removed 5 bases at V and 0 bases at J, with 10 bases between. Germline-derived CDR1 and CDR2 are SGHRS and YFSETQ. The CDR3 is 14 amino acids.

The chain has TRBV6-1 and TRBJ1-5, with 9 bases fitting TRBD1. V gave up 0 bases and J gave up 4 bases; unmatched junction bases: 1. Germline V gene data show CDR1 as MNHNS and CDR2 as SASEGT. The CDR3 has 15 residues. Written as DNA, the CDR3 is TGTGCCAGCAGTGAAGCCGGGACAGGGAATCAGCCCCAGCATTTT. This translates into CASSEAGTGNQPQHF.

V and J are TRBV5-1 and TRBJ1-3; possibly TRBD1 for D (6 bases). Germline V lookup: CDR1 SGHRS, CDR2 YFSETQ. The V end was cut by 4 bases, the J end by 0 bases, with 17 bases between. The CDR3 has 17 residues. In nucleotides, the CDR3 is TGCGCCAGCAGCCGGGACACCGGGACGGCCTCTGGAAACACCATATATTTT. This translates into CASSRDTGTASGNTIYF.

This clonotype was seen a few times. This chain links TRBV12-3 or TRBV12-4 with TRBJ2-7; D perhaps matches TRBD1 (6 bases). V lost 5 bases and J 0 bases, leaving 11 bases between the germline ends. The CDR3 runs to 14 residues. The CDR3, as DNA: TGTGCCAGCAGTCGAACACAGGGCTCCTACGAGCAGTACTTC. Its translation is CASSRTQGSYEQYF.

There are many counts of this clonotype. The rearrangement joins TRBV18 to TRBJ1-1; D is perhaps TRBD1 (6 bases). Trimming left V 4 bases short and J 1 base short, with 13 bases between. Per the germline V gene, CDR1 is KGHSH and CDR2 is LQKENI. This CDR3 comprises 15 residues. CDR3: CASSRNPGQNTEAFF. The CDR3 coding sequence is TGTGCCAGCTCACGGAACCCGGGACAGAACACTGAAGCTTTCTTT.

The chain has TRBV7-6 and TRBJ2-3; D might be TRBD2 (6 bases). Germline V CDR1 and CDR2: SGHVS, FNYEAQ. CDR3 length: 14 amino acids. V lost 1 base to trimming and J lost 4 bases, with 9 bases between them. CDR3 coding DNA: TGTGCCAGCAGCTTAGTCCTAGCGTCAGATACGCAGTATTTT. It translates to CASSLVLASDTQYF.

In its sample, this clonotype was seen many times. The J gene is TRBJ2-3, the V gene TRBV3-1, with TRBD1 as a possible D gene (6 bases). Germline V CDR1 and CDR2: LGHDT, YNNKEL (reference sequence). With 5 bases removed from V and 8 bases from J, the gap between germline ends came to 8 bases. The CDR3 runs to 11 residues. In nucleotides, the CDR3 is TGTGCCAGCAGCGAAGGGGGTACGCAGTATTTT. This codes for CASSEGGTQYF.

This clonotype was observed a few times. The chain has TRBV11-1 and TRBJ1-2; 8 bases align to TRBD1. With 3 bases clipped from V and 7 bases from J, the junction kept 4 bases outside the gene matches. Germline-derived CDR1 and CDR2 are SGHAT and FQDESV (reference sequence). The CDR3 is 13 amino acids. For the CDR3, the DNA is TGTGCCAGCAGCTTCGACAGGGGAGGTGGCTACACCTTC. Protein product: CASSFDRGGGYTF.

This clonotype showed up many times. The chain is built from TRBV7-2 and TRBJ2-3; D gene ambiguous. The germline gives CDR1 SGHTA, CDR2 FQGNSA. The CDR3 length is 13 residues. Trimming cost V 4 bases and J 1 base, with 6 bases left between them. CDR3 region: CASSSIGTDTQYF. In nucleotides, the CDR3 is TGTGCCAGCAGCTCAATTGGCACAGATACGCAGTATTTT.

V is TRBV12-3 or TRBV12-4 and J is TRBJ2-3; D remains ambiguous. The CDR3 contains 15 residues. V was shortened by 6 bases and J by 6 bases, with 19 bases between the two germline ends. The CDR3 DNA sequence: TGTGCCAGCAGCGCCCCTCAGGCGCATTTGGATACGCAGTATTTT. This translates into CASSAPQAHLDTQYF.

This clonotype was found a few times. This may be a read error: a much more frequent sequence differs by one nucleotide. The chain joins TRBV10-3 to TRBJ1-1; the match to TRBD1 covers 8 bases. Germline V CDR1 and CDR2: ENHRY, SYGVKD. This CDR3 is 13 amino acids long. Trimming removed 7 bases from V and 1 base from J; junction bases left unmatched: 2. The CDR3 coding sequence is TGTGCCATCAACGGACAGGGGAACACTGAAGCTTTCTTT. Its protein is CAINGQGNTEAFF.

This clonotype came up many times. CDR3 protein: CASSSLDGYTEAFF. Written as DNA, the CDR3 is TGTGCCAGCAGCAGCTTAGACGGTTACACTGAAGCTTTCTTT. The chain recombines TRBV7-9 with TRBJ1-1; no firm D call. Germline V CDR1 and CDR2: SEHNR, FQNEAQ (reference sequence). V was clipped by 5 bases and J by 3 bases, with 13 bases between them. This CDR3 region has 14 residues.

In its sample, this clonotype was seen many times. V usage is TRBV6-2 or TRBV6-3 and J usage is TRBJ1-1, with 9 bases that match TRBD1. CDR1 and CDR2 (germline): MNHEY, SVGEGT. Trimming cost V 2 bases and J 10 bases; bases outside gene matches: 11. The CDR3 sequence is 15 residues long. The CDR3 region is CASSYQVRTGVGAFF. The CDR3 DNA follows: TGTGCCAGCAGTTACCAGGTCAGGACAGGGGTTGGAGCTTTCTTT.

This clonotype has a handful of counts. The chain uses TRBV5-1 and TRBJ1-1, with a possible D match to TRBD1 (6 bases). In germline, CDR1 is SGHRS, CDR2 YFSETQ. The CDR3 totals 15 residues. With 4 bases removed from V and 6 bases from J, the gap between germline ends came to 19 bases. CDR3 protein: CASSQGQRAGAEAFF. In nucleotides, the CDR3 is TGCGCCAGCAGCCAAGGACAGAGGGCCGGCGCTGAAGCTTTCTTT. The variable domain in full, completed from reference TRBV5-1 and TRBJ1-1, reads KAGVTQTPRYLIKTRGQQVTLSCSPISGHRSVSWYQQTPGQGLQFLFEYFSETQRNKGNFPGRFSGRQFSNSRSEMNVSTLELGDSALYLCASSQGQRAGAEAFFGQGTRLTVV.

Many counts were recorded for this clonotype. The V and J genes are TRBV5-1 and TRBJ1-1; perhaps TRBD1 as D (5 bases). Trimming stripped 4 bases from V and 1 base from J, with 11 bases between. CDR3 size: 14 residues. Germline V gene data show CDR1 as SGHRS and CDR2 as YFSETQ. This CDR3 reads CASSRTGQNTEAFF. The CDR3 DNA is TGCGCCAGCAGCCGAACCGGACAGAACACTGAAGCTTTCTTT. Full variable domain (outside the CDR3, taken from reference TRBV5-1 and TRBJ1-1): KAGVTQTPRYLIKTRGQQVTLSCSPISGHRSVSWYQQTPGQGLQFLFEYFSETQRNKGNFPGRFSGRQFSNSRSEMNVSTLELGDSALYLCASSRTGQNTEAFFGQGTRLTVV.

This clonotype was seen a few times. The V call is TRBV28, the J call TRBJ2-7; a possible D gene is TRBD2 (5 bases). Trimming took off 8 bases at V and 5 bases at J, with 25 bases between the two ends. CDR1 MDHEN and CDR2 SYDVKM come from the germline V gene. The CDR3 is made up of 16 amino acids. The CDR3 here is CASPPPGETLINEQYF. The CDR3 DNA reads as TGTGCCAGCCCCCCCCCCGGGGAGACCCTTATCAACGAGCAGTACTTC.

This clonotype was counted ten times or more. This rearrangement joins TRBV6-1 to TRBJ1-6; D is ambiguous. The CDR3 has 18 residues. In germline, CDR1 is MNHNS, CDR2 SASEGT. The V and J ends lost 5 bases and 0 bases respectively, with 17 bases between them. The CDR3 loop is CASSQDIPLSSYNSPLHF. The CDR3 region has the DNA TGTGCCAGCAGTCAAGACATCCCCCTGAGCTCCTATAATTCACCCCTCCACTTT.

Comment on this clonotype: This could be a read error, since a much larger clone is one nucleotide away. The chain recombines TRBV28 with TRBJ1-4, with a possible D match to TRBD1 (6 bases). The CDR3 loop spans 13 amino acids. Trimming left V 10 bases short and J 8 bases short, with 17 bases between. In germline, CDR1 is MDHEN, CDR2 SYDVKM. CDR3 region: CATWTDHKEKLFF. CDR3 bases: TGTGCCACCTGGACAGATCATAAAGAAAAACTGTTTTTT.

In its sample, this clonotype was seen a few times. CDR3 in amino acids: CASSPRDSGQPQHF. CDR3 coding DNA: TGTGCCAGCTCACCCCGGGACAGTGGGCAGCCCCAGCATTTT. This chain uses TRBV18 with TRBJ1-5; 7 bases fit TRBD1. V trimming: 3 bases; J trimming: 7 bases; junction bases outside the gene matches: 6. Germline lookup yields CDR1 KGHSH and CDR2 LQKENI. The CDR3 is 14 amino acids.

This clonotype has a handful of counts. CDR3 DNA: TGTGCCAGCAGCCAAATCCCTAGCAATCAGCCCCAGCATTTT. Translated: CASSQIPSNQPQHF. The chain joins TRBV14 to TRBJ1-5; D is uncertain. This CDR3 is built from 14 residues. The V gene's germline CDR1 is SGHDN and CDR2 FVKESK. Trimming pared 2 bases from V and 0 bases from J, leaving 5 bases between.

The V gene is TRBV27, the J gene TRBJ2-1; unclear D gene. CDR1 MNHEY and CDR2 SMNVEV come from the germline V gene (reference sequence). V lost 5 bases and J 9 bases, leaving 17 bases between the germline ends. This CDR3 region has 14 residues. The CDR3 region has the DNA TGTGCCAGCAGTCTTCACCCCTCAACGGGTGAGCAGTTCTTC. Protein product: CASSLHPSTGEQFF.

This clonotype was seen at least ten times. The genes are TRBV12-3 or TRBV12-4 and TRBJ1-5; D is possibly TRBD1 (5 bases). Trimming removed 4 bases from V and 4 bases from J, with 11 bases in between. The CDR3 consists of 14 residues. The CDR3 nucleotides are TGTGCCAGCAGTTCCTCAGGGTTTAATCAGCCCCAGCATTTT. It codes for CASSSSGFNQPQHF.

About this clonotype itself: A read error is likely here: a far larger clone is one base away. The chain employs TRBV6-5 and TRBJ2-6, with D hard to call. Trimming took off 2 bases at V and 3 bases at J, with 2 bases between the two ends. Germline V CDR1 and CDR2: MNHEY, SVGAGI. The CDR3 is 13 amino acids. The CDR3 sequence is CASSYDGANVLTF. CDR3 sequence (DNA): TGTGCCAGCAGTTACGATGGGGCCAACGTCCTGACTTTC.

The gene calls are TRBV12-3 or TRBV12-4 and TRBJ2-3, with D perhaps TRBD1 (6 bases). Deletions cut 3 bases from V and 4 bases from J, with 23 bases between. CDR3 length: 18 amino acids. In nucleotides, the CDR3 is TGTGCCAGCAGTTTTCAGGGGAACGGACTGCACCCCGCAGATACGCAGTATTTT. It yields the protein CASSFQGNGLHPADTQYF.

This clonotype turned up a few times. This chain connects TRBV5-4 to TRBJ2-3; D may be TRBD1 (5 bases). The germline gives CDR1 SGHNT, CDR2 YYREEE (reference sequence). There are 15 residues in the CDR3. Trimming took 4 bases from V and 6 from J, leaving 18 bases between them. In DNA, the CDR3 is TGTGCCAGCAGCGTCCGAGCAGGGTTAAGCGATACGCAGTATTTT. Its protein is CASSVRAGLSDTQYF.

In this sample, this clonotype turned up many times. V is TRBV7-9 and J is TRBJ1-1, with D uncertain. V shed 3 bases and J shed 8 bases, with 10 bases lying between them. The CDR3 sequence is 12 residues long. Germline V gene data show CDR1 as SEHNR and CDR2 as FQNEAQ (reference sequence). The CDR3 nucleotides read TGTGCCAGCAGCTTGACTGTTGAGGAAGCTTTCTTT. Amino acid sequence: CASSLTVEEAFF.

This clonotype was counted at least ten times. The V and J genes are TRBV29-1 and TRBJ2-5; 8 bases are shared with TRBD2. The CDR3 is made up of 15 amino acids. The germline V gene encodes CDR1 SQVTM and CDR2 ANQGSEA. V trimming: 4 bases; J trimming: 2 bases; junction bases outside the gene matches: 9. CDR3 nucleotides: TGCAGCGTTGCAGGGAGCGGGGGAAGTCAAGAGACCCAGTACTTC. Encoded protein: CSVAGSGGSQETQYF.